A single sample is the source of the 14 T cell receptor beta chains below, sequenced in a study of early T cells in non-severe SARS-CoV-2 infection. MiXCR was run by TCRdb on the 5' RACE reads, yielding one entry per CDR3 protein. The sample holds fewer than 35,000 distinct CDR3 sequences, about 4% seen once. Material for sequencing was whole blood. The receptors were gathered from an adult who was a healthcare worker with PCR-confirmed SARS-CoV-2 infection or an uninfected control (not recorded which).

This clonotype was found many times. CDR3: CASSPDFYGYTF. The CDR3 DNA follows: TGTGCCAGCAGTCCCGACTTCTATGGCTACACCTTC. This sequence joins TRBV6-5 and TRBJ1-2; unclear D gene. This CDR3 region has 12 residues. Per the germline V gene, CDR1 is MNHEY and CDR2 is SVGAGI. Trimming left V 5 bases short and J 4 bases short, with 8 bases between.

This clonotype has only a few counts. The chain is built from TRBV2 and TRBJ2-3; D might be TRBD2 (6 bases). The CDR3 runs to 13 residues. The germline V gene encodes CDR1 SNHLY and CDR2 FYNNEI. Trimming took 7 bases from V and 1 from J, leaving 9 bases between them. CDR3 sequence reads: CASKASGTDTQYF. The CDR3 DNA reads TGTGCCAGCAAGGCTAGCGGCACAGATACGCAGTATTTT.

This clonotype has ten or more counts. J is TRBJ1-6 and V is TRBV4-1; no clear D. Germline V lookup: CDR1 MGHRA, CDR2 YSYEKL. Trimming left V 4 bases short and J 7 bases short, with 14 bases between. The CDR3 loop spans 15 amino acids. In DNA, the CDR3 is TGCGCCAGCAGCCTGGACGGCGGGCGGAATTCACCCCTCCACTTT. It is translated as CASSLDGGRNSPLHF.

This clonotype was counted at least ten times. J is TRBJ2-6 and V is TRBV20-1; a weak D match, TRBD1 (5 bases). Deletions cut 5 bases from V and 1 base from J, with 21 bases between. Germline V lookup: CDR1 DFQATT, CDR2 SNEGSKA (reference sequence). This CDR3 contains 18 residues. This chain's CDR3 is CSASRASGSRSGANVLTF. The CDR3 DNA sequence: TGCAGTGCTTCCCGCGCCTCAGGGTCTCGGTCTGGGGCCAACGTCCTGACTTTC.

This clonotype was seen ten or more times. The chain carries TRBV3-1 and TRBJ1-5; D is undetermined. The germline V gene has CDR1 LGHDT and CDR2 YNNKEL (reference sequence). Trimming removed 0 bases from V and 0 bases from J, with 3 bases in between. This CDR3 has 14 residues. CDR3 DNA sequence: TGTGCCAGCAGCCAAGACAGTAGCAATCAGCCCCAGCATTTT. Encoded protein: CASSQDSSNQPQHF.

This clonotype is medium-sized within its sample. The CDR3, as DNA: TGCAGTGCTAGAGCGTTAGGGAGCAACTCGATTGAAGCTTTCTTT. Residues: CSARALGSNSIEAFF. This chain connects TRBV20-1 to TRBJ1-1; D is unresolved. With 1 base removed from V and 7 bases from J, the gap between germline ends came to 19 bases. The germline CDR1 and CDR2 sequences are DFQATT and SNEGSKA (reference sequence). This CDR3 region has 15 residues.

This chain joins TRBV19 and TRBJ1-4, with 7 positions matching TRBD1. Germline CDR1 reads LNHDA; CDR2 reads SQIVND (reference sequence). The V gene end was trimmed by 3 bases and the J gene end by 7 bases; junction bases not matched to a gene: 5. The CDR3 sequence is 14 residues long. In nucleotides, the CDR3 is TGTGCCAGTAGTATGGGACAGAACGTTGAAAAACTGTTTTTT. Its protein is CASSMGQNVEKLFF.

This clonotype was detected many times. The chain couples TRBV14 to TRBJ2-2, with 9 bases lining up with TRBD2. Germline V gene sequence: CDR1 SGHDN, CDR2 FVKESK. V was pared by 3 bases and J by 2 bases, with 1 base of the junction left unmatched. The length of the CDR3 is 15 residues. The CDR3 DNA sequence: TGTGCCAGCAGCCAGACTAGCGGCAACACCGGGGAGCTGTTTTTT. It translates to CASSQTSGNTGELFF.

This clonotype has at least ten counts. The chain combines TRBV30 with TRBJ2-5; the D is unclear. V gave up 2 bases and J gave up 4 bases, with 11 bases separating them. The CDR3 runs 13 residues. Germline CDR1 and CDR2: GTSNPN and SVGIG (reference sequence). The CDR3 sequence: CAWSRSPPETQYF. Here the CDR3 DNA reads TGTGCCTGGAGTCGTTCCCCCCCAGAGACCCAGTACTTC.

This clonotype occurred many times. This chain uses TRBV4-3 with TRBJ2-3; tentatively, D is TRBD1 or TRBD2 (6 bases each). Germline assignment: CDR1 LGHNA and CDR2 YSLEER. The CDR3 runs 15 residues. The V gene lost 0 bases and the J gene lost 4 bases, with 11 bases spanning the gap. The chain's CDR3 is CASSQEGGRSDTQYF. The CDR3 nucleotides read TGCGCCAGCAGCCAAGAGGGGGGCCGGTCAGATACGCAGTATTTT.

In regard to this clonotype: A much bigger clone sits one base away, suggesting this may be a read error. V usage is TRBV12-3 or TRBV12-4 and J usage is TRBJ2-1; TRBD2 aligns across 8 bases. The CDR3 runs 15 residues. V shed 1 base, J shed 5 bases, and the junction held 4 bases outside the gene matches. The CDR3 reads CASSLGGGPHNEQFF. The CDR3 DNA reads TGTGCCAGCAGTTTAGGCGGGGGGCCTCACAATGAGCAGTTCTTC.

This clonotype was detected only a few times. This chain links TRBV7-9 with TRBJ2-4; D possibly corresponds to TRBD1 (7 bases). The CDR3 consists of 15 residues. V lost 5 bases and J 6 bases, leaving 17 bases between the germline ends. Germline V gene lookup returns CDR1 SEHNR and CDR2 FQNEAQ (reference sequence). CDR3 residues: CASSPEQGRRNIQYF. Written as DNA, the CDR3 is TGTGCCAGCAGCCCGGAACAGGGGAGGCGAAACATTCAGTACTTC.

This clonotype was found many times. The chain uses TRBV10-3 and TRBJ2-1, with 14 bases identical to TRBD2. The CDR3 consists of 16 residues. Germline CDR1 ENHRY, CDR2 SYGVKD. The V and J ends lost 6 bases and 9 bases, in that order; junction bases with no gene match: 10. The CDR3 protein is CAIRTGLAGVNVEQFF. DNA of the CDR3: TGTGCCATCAGGACGGGACTAGCGGGAGTGAATGTTGAGCAGTTCTTC.

This clonotype showed up many times. The chain uses TRBV4-3 and TRBJ2-1; the D is unclear. The germline V gene encodes CDR1 LGHNA and CDR2 YSLEER. The CDR3 totals 13 residues. V lost 3 bases and J lost 7, with 10 bases in between. The CDR3 reads CASSHSLVNEQFF. The CDR3 coding sequence is TGCGCCAGCAGCCATTCACTGGTGAATGAGCAGTTCTTC.